This passage covers 16 T cell receptor beta chains from one sample sequenced in a study of T cell responses to AZD1222 COVID-19 vaccine. Sequencing was performed with immunoSEQ multiplex PCR; in TCRdb, only in-frame clones are kept and a portion is missing. The sample has 110,000 to 150,000 clones, about 93% seen once. The sequencing used peripheral blood, collected on day 0 of AZD1222 vaccination. Receptors were obtained from an adult in good health.

This rearrangement joins TRBV6-2 or TRBV6-3 to TRBJ1-1, with a weak D call TRBD1 (5 bases). The CDR3 totals 16 residues. V was trimmed by 4 bases and J by 5 bases, leaving 20 bases between them. Germline loops: CDR1 MNHEY, CDR2 SVGEGT. The CDR3 DNA follows: TGTGCCAGCAGTTTCCAGGGCGAGGGGTGGCGGACTGAAGCTTTCTTT. It yields the protein CASSFQGEGWRTEAFF.

The chain couples TRBV12-3 or TRBV12-4 to TRBJ2-7; maybe TRBD1 (6 bases). The CDR3 spans 12 residues. Between the trimmed V and J ends, which lost 5 bases and 5 bases, there was a span of 10 bases. In DNA form, the CDR3 reads TGTGCCAGCAGTCCACAGGGTGACGAGCAGTACTTC. Protein: CASSPQGDEQYF.

V is TRBV3-1 (or the pseudogene TRBV3-2) and J is TRBJ1-2; 10 nucleotides align to TRBD1. The V gene's germline CDR1 is LGHDT and CDR2 YNNKEL (reference sequence). The CDR3 extends over 17 amino acids. V shed 1 base, J shed 4 bases, and the junction held 9 bases outside the gene matches. The CDR3 DNA reads TGTGCCAGCAGCCAAGCCCAGCCGGGACAGGGGAGCTATGGCTACACCTTC. Protein sequence: CASSQAQPGQGSYGYTF.

The CDR3 spells CSASRSGGTGELFF. The DNA for the CDR3 is TGCAGTGCTAGTAGGAGCGGGGGGACCGGGGAGCTGTTTTTT. The rearrangement joins TRBV20-1 to TRBJ2-2; 9 nucleotides match TRBD2. CDR3 length equals 14 residues. Germline V gene lookup returns CDR1 DFQATT and CDR2 SNEGSKA (reference sequence). V was pared by 3 bases and J by 5 bases, with 4 bases of the junction left unmatched.

The chain uses TRBV6-1 and TRBJ1-2, with D perhaps TRBD1 (5 bases). CDR1 is MNHNS, CDR2 SASEGT, per germline. The V end lost 2 bases, the J end lost 8 bases, and 15 bases lay between the germline ends. The CDR3 runs 14 residues. CDR3 protein: CASSEQGGKRGYTF. The CDR3 nucleotides are TGTGCCAGCAGTGAACAGGGAGGGAAGCGAGGCTACACCTTC.

The rearrangement links TRBV27 to TRBJ1-5; D remains ambiguous. The CDR3 runs 13 residues. Trimming took off 3 bases at V and 8 bases at J, with 11 bases between the two ends. Germline V lookup: CDR1 MNHEY, CDR2 SMNVEV (reference sequence). The CDR3 bases are TGTGCCAGCAGTTTGAGGGAAAGGGAGCCCCAGCATTTT. This encodes CASSLREREPQHF.

The table lists this clone with a few counts. CDR3 nucleotides: TGTGCCAGCAGCCCCTCGGACGGAGAGTACGAGCAGTACTTC. It is translated as CASSPSDGEYEQYF. The chain recombines TRBV3-1 (or the pseudogene TRBV3-2) with TRBJ2-7; unclear D gene. V lost 4 bases and J 4 bases, leaving 14 bases between the germline ends. This CDR3 region has 14 residues. CDR1 and CDR2 from the germline V gene are LGHDT and YNNKEL (reference sequence).

The chain carries TRBV9 and TRBJ2-5; D is unclear. The CDR3 length is 15 residues. V gave up 0 bases and J gave up 1 base, with 10 bases separating them. In germline, CDR1 is SGDLS, CDR2 YYNGEE. The DNA for the CDR3 is TGTGCCAGCAGCGTAGATCGAGGTATCCAAGAGACCCAGTACTTC. This encodes CASSVDRGIQETQYF.

The V and J genes are TRBV2 and TRBJ1-1; TRBD1 aligns across 7 bases. Looked up from germline, CDR1 is SNHLY and CDR2 is FYNNEI. CDR3 length: 16 residues. V lost 2 bases to trimming and J lost 8 bases; unmatched junction nucleotides: 14. CDR3 sequence (DNA): TGTGCCAGCAGTGAACAGGGGGTACAATTCAGTTCAGAAGCTTTCTTT. This gives the protein CASSEQGVQFSSEAFF.

This sequence joins TRBV6-2 or TRBV6-3 and TRBJ1-5, with no clear D. V shed 2 bases and J shed 5 bases, with 4 bases lying between them. This CDR3 region has 12 residues. Germline V gene sequence: CDR1 MNHEY, CDR2 SVGEGT. The chain's CDR3 is CASSYPDQPQHF. The CDR3 DNA reads as TGTGCCAGCAGTTACCCTGATCAGCCCCAGCATTTT.

V is TRBV5-1 and J is TRBJ2-2, with D uncertain. Germline CDR1 and CDR2: SGHRS and YFSETQ. V lost 6 bases and J lost 0, with 12 bases in between. There are 15 residues in the CDR3. The CDR3 here is CASTPRSTNTGELFF. In nucleotides, the CDR3 is TGCGCCAGCACCCCCAGGTCTACGAACACCGGGGAGCTGTTTTTT.

The gene calls are TRBV4-2 and TRBJ2-1; the D gene is possibly TRBD1 (5 bases). V shed 0 bases and J shed 4 bases, with 19 bases lying between them. The CDR3 has 18 residues. Germline V lookup: CDR1 LGHNA, CDR2 YNFKEQ. CDR3 amino acids: CASSQDSGRAGAYNEQFF. The CDR3 DNA reads TGTGCCAGCAGCCAAGATTCTGGTCGGGCTGGGGCTTACAATGAGCAGTTCTTC.

The sample holds a few counts of this clone. CDR3 in amino acids: CATSDWSTNYGYTF. The DNA of the CDR3 is TGTGCCACCAGTGATTGGAGTACTAACTATGGCTACACCTTC. The rearrangement uses TRBV24-1 and TRBJ1-2; D is unclear. Germline loops: CDR1 KGHDR, CDR2 SFDVKD. The CDR3 has 14 amino acids. V was shortened by 2 bases and J by 0 bases, with 6 bases between the two germline ends.

This clone was observed a handful of times. Here the CDR3 reads CASSSGGRSYEQYF. The CDR3 bases are TGCGCCAGCAGCTCGGGAGGACGGTCCTACGAGCAGTACTTC. V usage is TRBV5-1 and J usage is TRBJ2-7, with TRBD2 matching 7 bases. Germline V gene data show CDR1 as SGHRS and CDR2 as YFSETQ. Unmatched junction bases numbered 4, after V lost 3 bases and J lost 1 base. The CDR3 is 14 amino acids.

The chain uses TRBV6-2 or TRBV6-3 and TRBJ2-6; D is perhaps TRBD1 (6 bases). The CDR3 has 14 amino acids. Trimming left V 4 bases short and J 2 bases short, with 6 bases between. Per the germline V gene, CDR1 is MNHEY and CDR2 is SVGEGT. CDR3 sequence: CASSWDTGANVLTF. DNA for the CDR3: TGTGCCAGCAGTTGGGACACTGGGGCCAACGTCCTGACTTTC.

The chain employs TRBV28 and TRBJ1-2, with a tentative D call TRBD1 (6 bases). This CDR3 comprises 17 residues. Trimming shortened V by 0 bases and J by 2 bases, and 16 bases separated the two germline ends. Germline lookup yields CDR1 MDHEN and CDR2 SYDVKM. The CDR3 bases are TGTGCCAGCAGTTTATGGCGACAGGAGGGTACAAACTATGGCTACACCTTC. Translated, it gives CASSLWRQEGTNYGYTF.